The rows below give T cell receptor beta chains drawn from one sample of a study of T cell changes during pregnancy in multiple sclerosis. Sequencing was performed with immunoSEQ multiplex PCR; in TCRdb, only in-frame clones are kept and a portion is missing. Altogether some 89,000 clones are present, over 90% being singletons, with the ten largest covering 2.5%. Sequencing used peripheral blood, obtained in the third trimester of pregnancy. The source is a female donor with multiple sclerosis, enrolled in a pregnancy study. Each CDR3 is given with its conserved first and last residue. Each record gives: D gene, J gene, clone size, V gene, CDR3 protein, CDR3 DNA. D genes are given only for firm matches. A row's size may be missing; if present it is once, few, many or a size class.

-,TRBJ2-2,few,TRBV6-4,CASSDSVAGELFF,TGTGCCAGCAGTGACTCGGTAGCCGGGGAGCTGTTTTTT
-,TRBJ1-2,-,TRBV19,CASSIPAGSGYTF,TGTGCCAGTAGTATCCCCGCCGGGAGCGGCTACACCTTC
TRBD1,TRBJ1-2,-,TRBV2,CASTQRVGTGGANGYTF,TGTGCCAGCACCCAAAGGGTCGGGACAGGGGGCGCCAATGGCTACACCTTC
TRBD2,TRBJ2-5,-,TRBV13,CASSLEPAGVAGRETQYF,TGTGCCAGCAGCTTAGAACCCGCGGGGGTAGCGGGGCGAGAGACCCAGTACTTC
-,TRBJ2-6,-,TRBV5-1,CASTVDRTVFPGANVLTF,TGCGCCAGCACCGTAGACAGGACGGTGTTCCCTGGGGCCAACGTCCTGACTTTC
TRBD1,TRBJ1-2,-,TRBV4-1,CASSQVRGANYGYTF,TGCGCCAGCAGCCAAGTCAGGGGGGCTAACTATGGCTACACCTTC
-,TRBJ1-5,-,TRBV19,CASSIDPAGISNQPQHF,TGTGCCAGTAGTATAGATCCGGCAGGGATTAGCAATCAGCCCCAGCATTTT
-,TRBJ1-3,-,TRBV2,CASSVPEANSGNTIYF,TGTGCCAGCAGCGTTCCGGAGGCTAACTCTGGAAACACCATATATTTT
-,TRBJ1-3,few,TRBV21-1,CASFGDSVFSGNTIYF,TGTGCCAGCTTTGGGGACAGTGTCTTCTCTGGAAACACCATATATTTT
-,TRBJ1-1,-,TRBV19,CASSVGAGTEAFF,TGTGCCAGTAGTGTGGGGGCTGGGACTGAAGCTTTCTTT
-,TRBJ1-2,-,TRBV6-6,CASSYPLMQDYGYTF,TGTGCCAGCAGTTACCCCCTGATGCAGGACTATGGCTACACCTTC
TRBD1,TRBJ1-6,once,TRBV30,CAWSAVPGRGNSPLHF,TGTGCCTGGAGTGCCGTCCCGGGCAGGGGGAATTCACCCCTCCACTTT
TRBD2,TRBJ2-1,-,TRBV9,CASSLEEGGSSYNEQFF,TGTGCCAGCAGCCTCGAGGAGGGCGGGAGCTCCTACAATGAGCAGTTCTTC
TRBD1,TRBJ2-7,-,TRBV6-1,CASSDGTGLHYEQYF,TGTGCCAGCAGTGATGGGACAGGGTTACACTACGAGCAGTACTTC
TRBD1,TRBJ2-7,-,TRBV6-1,CASTSGQGKHYEQYF,TGTGCCAGCACCAGTGGACAGGGGAAACATTACGAGCAGTACTTC
TRBD2,TRBJ2-2,-,TRBV27,CASSLSGTSGGYTGELFF,TGTGCCAGCAGTTTATCCGGGACTAGCGGGGGGTACACCGGGGAGCTGTTTTTT
TRBD2,TRBJ2-2,-,TRBV7-3,CASSSTSEPNTGELFF,TGTGCCAGCAGCTCAACTAGCGAACCGAACACCGGGGAGCTGTTTTTT
-,TRBJ2-7,-,TRBV20-1,CSGQGAYEQYF,TGCAGTGGGCAGGGCGCCTACGAGCAGTACTTC
TRBD1,TRBJ2-5,-,TRBV7-7,CASRGGSETQYF,TGTGCTAGCAGAGGGGGCTCGGAGACCCAGTACTTC
-,TRBJ2-1,-,TRBV5-1,CASSPDHETGQFF,TGCGCCAGCAGCCCCGACCACGAGACAGGGCAGTTCTTC
-,TRBJ1-5,-,TRBV9,CASSQTGSNQPQHF,TGTGCCAGCAGCCAGACAGGTAGCAATCAGCCCCAGCATTTT
-,TRBJ1-2,-,TRBV5-6,CASSLSGEGYTF,TGTGCCAGCAGCCTCTCCGGGGAGGGCTACACCTTC
-,TRBJ1-1,-,TRBV28,CASSLMGRVGTEAFF,TGTGCCAGCAGTCTTATGGGTCGGGTGGGCACTGAAGCTTTCTTT
-,TRBJ2-3,-,TRBV30,CAWSTQGGLTDTQYF,TGTGCCTGGAGTACCCAGGGGGGCCTCACAGATACGCAGTATTTT
-,TRBJ1-1,-,TRBV2,CAGAGEKTEAFF,TGTGCCGGAGCCGGGGAGAAAACTGAAGCTTTCTTT
TRBD1,TRBJ1-2,-,TRBV5-6,CASSFDRVANYGYTF,TGTGCCAGCAGCTTCGACAGGGTGGCTAACTATGGCTACACCTTC
TRBD1,TRBJ2-7,-,TRBV5-1,CASSLGQGARVSEQYF,TGCGCCAGCAGCTTGGGACAGGGGGCGCGGGTCTCCGAGCAGTACTTC
TRBD2,TRBJ2-3,-,TRBV18,CASSLLSGGGTDTQYF,TGTGCCAGCTCCCTCCTGAGCGGGGGGGGGACAGATACGCAGTATTTT
TRBD1,TRBJ1-5,once,TRBV27,CASTPGQGGPQHF,TGTGCCAGCACCCCGGGACAGGGAGGGCCCCAGCATTTT
-,TRBJ2-2,-,TRBV9,CASRRGTGELFF,TGTGCCAGCAGGAGGGGGACCGGGGAGCTGTTTTTT
-,TRBJ2-7,-,TRBV11-3,CASSPGPPVYEQYF,TGTGCCAGCAGCCCTGGGCCGCCGGTCTACGAGCAGTACTTC
-,TRBJ2-3,few,TRBV4-1,CASSQDGGGITDTQYF,TGCGCCAGCAGCCAAGATGGTGGGGGGATCACAGATACGCAGTATTTT
TRBD1,TRBJ1-1,-,TRBV5-1,CASSAQTGVGTEAFF,TGCGCCAGCAGCGCCCAGACAGGGGTTGGCACTGAAGCTTTCTTT
-,TRBJ1-4,-,TRBV30,CAWSALPEKLFF,TGTGCCTGGAGTGCCCTCCCTGAAAAACTGTTTTTT
-,TRBJ2-7,once,TRBV28,CASSFLGETYEQYF,TGTGCCAGCAGTTTTCTCGGGGAGACCTACGAGCAGTACTTC
TRBD1,TRBJ1-6,-,TRBV5-6,CASSVRTGRESPLHF,TGTGCCAGCAGCGTACGGACAGGGCGAGAGTCACCCCTCCACTTT
TRBD1,TRBJ1-2,-,TRBV6-1,CAARDRGQGGYTF,TGTGCCGCCCGGGACAGGGGGCAAGGTGGCTACACCTTC
-,TRBJ1-1,-,TRBV19,CASSYGGREAFF,TGTGCCAGTAGTTACGGCGGCAGAGAAGCTTTCTTT
-,TRBJ2-3,once,TRBV10-2,CASRAGDTQYF,TGCGCCAGCCGGGCGGGAGATACGCAGTATTTT
TRBD2,TRBJ2-2,-,TRBV27,CASSSTSGGITGELFF,TGTGCCAGCAGTTCCACTAGCGGGGGGATCACCGGGGAGCTGTTTTTT
-,TRBJ1-6,-,TRBV18,CASSPPVGFQGSIPLHF,TGTGCCAGCTCACCACCGGTTGGTTTCCAGGGGTCGATCCCCCTCCACTTT
-,TRBJ1-1,-,TRBV9,CASNKQGGTEAFF,TGTGCCAGCAACAAACAGGGTGGTACTGAAGCTTTCTTT
-,TRBJ1-1,-,TRBV21-1,CASSKEGGQGNMNTEAFF,TGTGCCAGCAGCAAAGAGGGTGGGCAGGGGAACATGAACACTGAAGCTTTCTTT
TRBD1,TRBJ2-7,-,TRBV11-2,CASSSLTGGTYEQYF,TGTGCCAGCAGCTCATTGACAGGGGGCACCTACGAGCAGTACTTC
TRBD1,TRBJ1-1,-,TRBV5-5,CASSLEQGAFF,TGTGCCAGCAGCTTGGAACAGGGGGCTTTCTTT
-,TRBJ2-2,-,TRBV6-5,CASWTAGIGELFF,TGTGCCAGTTGGACAGCTGGAATCGGGGAGCTGTTTTTT
TRBD1,TRBJ1-2,-,TRBV7-3,CASSLEAGTGEGYTF,TGTGCCAGCAGCTTAGAGGCCGGGACAGGGGAAGGCTACACCTTC
-,TRBJ2-7,-,TRBV2,CASIKTILLREQYF,TGTGCCAGCATCAAGACAATACTCCTGCGCGAGCAGTACTTC
-,TRBJ1-1,-,TRBV4-2,CASSQVGQQNTEAFF,TGTGCCAGCAGCCAAGTGGGGCAGCAGAACACTGAAGCTTTCTTT
TRBD1,TRBJ2-7,-,TRBV4-2,CASSHHTTGGTGAYEQYF,TGTGCCAGCAGCCACCACACCACGGGCGGGACAGGGGCCTACGAGCAGTACTTC
TRBD1,TRBJ1-6,-,TRBV7-9,CASSEGGTVNSPLHF,TGTGCCAGCAGCGAGGGCGGGACAGTAAATTCACCCCTCCACTTT
TRBD1,TRBJ1-4,once,TRBV2,CASSEGQAQGRLFF,TGTGCCAGCAGTGAGGGACAGGCCCAGGGAAGGCTGTTTTTT
TRBD2,TRBJ2-3,few,TRBV6-1,CASSVPGLAGTDTQYF,TGTGCCAGCAGTGTACCGGGACTAGCGGGCACAGATACGCAGTATTTT
TRBD2,TRBJ2-1,once,TRBV6-5,CASSYLAGGDYNEQFF,TGTGCCAGCAGTTACTTAGCGGGGGGGGATTACAATGAGCAGTTCTTC
-,TRBJ2-1,-,TRBV5-1,CASSWATASYNEQFF,TGCGCCAGCAGCTGGGCGACAGCCTCCTACAATGAGCAGTTCTTC
TRBD1,TRBJ2-5,-,TRBV2,CASRDPQGTYQETQYF,TGTGCCAGCAGGGACCCACAGGGGACGTACCAAGAGACCCAGTACTTC
TRBD1,TRBJ2-7,-,TRBV13,CASSSTTGTAFSYEQYF,TGTGCCAGCAGCTCTACAACCGGGACAGCGTTCTCCTACGAGCAGTACTTC
-,TRBJ1-1,-,TRBV6-1,CAGRGGFSTEAFF,TGTGCCGGGCGGGGGGGCTTCTCCACTGAAGCTTTCTTT
-,TRBJ2-7,-,TRBV10-3,CATSGVGTAQPYEQYF,TGTGCCACCAGCGGGGTTGGGACAGCTCAGCCCTACGAGCAGTACTTC